Each of the 11 T cell receptor beta chains below was sequenced from the same sample in a study of CD8 T cells in ankylosing spondylitis. TCRdb reprocessed the 5' RACE reads with MiXCR, giving one entry per CDR3 protein. The table includes about 170,000 distinct CDR3 sequences, around 17% detected once. The sequencing sample was made of blood, either unsorted or a sorted T cell fraction (not recorded which). The receptors were gathered from a male donor with ankylosing spondylitis or in good health (not recorded which).

This clonotype was counted only a few times. The CDR3 coding sequence is TGCGCCAGCAGTCAAGGTCGGAGCCCGACTAGCACAGATACGCAGTATTTT. Translation: CASSQGRSPTSTDTQYF. This sequence joins TRBV23-1 and TRBJ2-3; D gene unclear. TRBV23-1 is an ORF for which the function is uncertain. The germline V and J ends were trimmed by 2 bases and 0 bases, with 15 bases remaining between them. The CDR3 length is 17 residues.

This clonotype was detected ten times or more. The chain uses TRBV5-1 and TRBJ2-3; 10 bases align to TRBD2. Germline CDR1 is SGHRS and CDR2 is YFSETQ. This CDR3 has 16 amino acids. Trimming took 0 bases from V and 6 from J; bases not matched to a gene: 7. The CDR3 region is CASSLVVLAGSDTQYF. CDR3 DNA: TGCGCCAGCAGCTTGGTGGTACTAGCGGGATCGGATACGCAGTATTTT.

Only a few counts were recorded for this clonotype. The genes are TRBV6-5 and TRBJ2-3; D not resolved. The germline V gene encodes CDR1 MNHEY and CDR2 SVGAGI. There are 13 residues in the CDR3. The V end lost 3 bases, the J end lost 3 bases, and 7 bases lay between the germline ends. Here the CDR3 DNA reads TGTGCCAGCAGTTATGGAGCGACAGATACGCAGTATTTT. Translation gives CASSYGATDTQYF.

The CDR3 sequence is CSVLGLAGLNTGELFF. DNA for the CDR3: TGCAGCGTCCTCGGACTAGCGGGATTGAACACCGGGGAGCTGTTTTTT. The V gene is TRBV29-1, the J gene TRBJ2-2, with TRBD2 matching over 12 bases. Germline trimming cut 6 bases from V and 1 base from J; bases unmatched to any gene: 6. This CDR3 spans 16 amino acids. Germline values: CDR1 SQVTM, CDR2 ANQGSEA.

This clonotype showed up just a few times. The chain has TRBV2 and TRBJ2-1, with 8 bases identical to TRBD2. This CDR3 is built from 16 residues. The junction had 5 bases not matched to a gene; V was cut back by 1 base and J by 3 bases. Germline loops: CDR1 SNHLY, CDR2 FYNNEI. The CDR3 nucleotides read TGTGCCAGCAGTGAAGTTTGGCGGGAGGTCTACAATGAGCAGTTCTTC. This sequence encodes CASSEVWREVYNEQFF.

V gene TRBV7-8 combines with J gene TRBJ2-1; D may correspond to TRBD1 or TRBD2 (6 bases each). V was trimmed by 7 bases and J by 9 bases, leaving 19 bases between them. The germline V gene has CDR1 SGHVS and CDR2 FQNEAQ. This CDR3 region has 14 residues. The CDR3 nucleotides are TGTGCCAGCATTGAAAGGGGGGCGCAAGGTGAGCAGTTCTTC. This translates into CASIERGAQGEQFF.

This clonotype has at least ten counts. This chain connects TRBV6-5 to TRBJ1-1, with D possibly TRBD1 on 5 matching bases. The germline V and J ends were trimmed by 7 bases and 6 bases, with 12 bases remaining between them. The CDR3 loop spans 12 amino acids. Germline CDR1 MNHEY, CDR2 SVGAGI. DNA of the CDR3: TGTGCCAGCACTTCTCCGGGGCCTGAAGCTTTCTTT. Translated: CASTSPGPEAFF.

The chain employs TRBV2 and TRBJ2-1; a possible D gene is TRBD1 (6 bases). Germline CDR1 reads SNHLY; CDR2 reads FYNNEI. The CDR3 is 16 residues long. V was trimmed by 6 bases and J by 6 bases, leaving 21 bases between them. The CDR3 DNA sequence: TGTGCCAGCAGCAGAAACAGGGTAGGCTACGGCAATGAGCAGTTCTTC. Its protein product is CASSRNRVGYGNEQFF. The whole variable domain, remainder taken from reference TRBV2 and TRBJ2-1, is EPEVTQTPSHQVTQMGQEVILRCVPISNHLYFYWYRQILGQKVEFLVSFYNNEISEKSEIFDDQFSVERPDGSNFTLKIRSTKLEDSAMYFCASSRNRVGYGNEQFFGPGTRLTVL.

V and J are TRBV5-1 and TRBJ2-3, with unresolved D. The ends were cut back, 5 bases at V and 5 bases at J, with 18 bases in the middle. Germline CDR1 reads SGHRS; CDR2 reads YFSETQ. The CDR3 runs 15 residues. CDR3 protein: CASRSAEAPGDTQYF. The CDR3 DNA is TGCGCCAGCAGATCTGCGGAAGCGCCTGGAGATACGCAGTATTTT.

This clonotype has at least ten counts. The chain links TRBV5-1 to TRBJ2-5; a weak D match, TRBD2 (6 bases). Germline-derived CDR1 and CDR2 are SGHRS and YFSETQ. V was clipped by 7 bases and J by 4 bases, with 17 bases between them. The CDR3 consists of 14 residues. The CDR3: CASRPAPGGETQYF. The CDR3 DNA sequence: TGCGCCAGCCGTCCCGCCCCCGGGGGAGAGACCCAGTACTTC.

The chain recombines TRBV6-5 with TRBJ1-2; no clear D. The length of the CDR3 is 13 residues. V dropped 2 bases and J dropped 7 bases, with 11 bases sitting between them. Germline V gene data show CDR1 as MNHEY and CDR2 as SVGAGI. DNA of the CDR3: TGTGCCAGCAGTTACGAGGGATGGGGTGGCTACACCTTC. It codes for CASSYEGWGGYTF.